A selection of T cell receptor beta chains follows, all from one sample in a study of blood T cells in healthy people across ages. Each CDR3 protein gets one entry after TCRdb re-called the 5' RACE reads with MiXCR. The table has 2 million or so distinct CDR3 sequences, around half seen once; the top ten hold approximately 2.1%. Sequencing was performed on blood. The receptors here all came from a woman aged 40 to 55 in good health. Both conserved end residues are part of each CDR3. D genes are given only for firm matches. Expanded clones are given a class, and other clones once, few, many or no size at all.

D gene,V gene,J gene,clone size,CDR3 DNA,CDR3 protein
.,TRBV10-3,TRBJ2-5,.,TGTGCCATCAGTGCTACAGGGCTGAGTGAGACCCAGTACTTC,CAISATGLSETQYF
TRBD2,TRBV6-2/TRBV6-3,TRBJ2-1,.,TGTGCCAGCAGTTACGGTATCCGGGGGGTTTACAATGAGCAGTTCTTC,CASSYGIRGVYNEQFF
.,TRBV20-1,TRBJ2-1,.,TGCAGTGCCCTTTCACTGTTGCCTGCTTTCAATGAGCAGTTCTTC,CSALSLLPAFNEQFF
TRBD2,TRBV15,TRBJ2-1,few,TGTGCCACCAGCAGAGATGTCTTGGGACTAGGCGATGAGCAGTTCTTC,CATSRDVLGLGDEQFF
TRBD1,TRBV25-1,TRBJ2-7,once,TGTGCCAGCCGGAGGGGACAGGGTCCCTACGAGCAGTACTTC,CASRRGQGPYEQYF
.,TRBV20-1,TRBJ2-1,.,TGCAGTGCTAGAATAGCGTACGATGAGCAGTTCTTC,CSARIAYDEQFF
TRBD1,TRBV4-2,TRBJ1-1,.,TGTGCCAGCAGCCAATCGGGACAGGAGTATGACACTGAAGCTTTCTTT,CASSQSGQEYDTEAFF
.,TRBV12-3/TRBV12-4,TRBJ1-5,.,TGTGCCAGCAGTTTTAGCACAGAGAATCAGCCCCAGCATTTT,CASSFSTENQPQHF
TRBD1,TRBV7-2,TRBJ2-1,.,TGTGCCAGCAGCCTCCGGGACAGGGGGCGAACCGGGGAGCAGTTCTTC,CASSLRDRGRTGEQFF
TRBD2,TRBV20-1,TRBJ2-1,few,TGCAGTGCCACGACGCTAGCGGGGGGCCGTGGTACGGCGTTCTTC,CSATTLAGGRGTAFF
.,TRBV4-1,TRBJ1-6,.,TGCGCCAGCAGCCAGGACCGGCAGTATTCACCCCTCCACTTT,CASSQDRQYSPLHF
TRBD2,TRBV12-3/TRBV12-4,TRBJ2-5,.,TGTGCCAGCAGCCGAAAAGGACGGGGGGAGAAAGAGACCCAGTACTTC,CASSRKGRGEKETQYF
TRBD1,TRBV7-2,TRBJ1-2,few,TGTGCCAGCAGCTCCCGGAGGACAGGGATCGATGGCTACACCTTC,CASSSRRTGIDGYTF
.,TRBV5-1,TRBJ1-2,.,TGCGCCAGCAGCTCCAATTCCGGACAGACCTATGGCTACACCTTC,CASSSNSGQTYGYTF
.,TRBV7-9,TRBJ1-5,.,TGTGCCAGCAGCCCCACAGGGTATTACCAGCCCCAGCATTTT,CASSPTGYYQPQHF
TRBD1,TRBV29-1,TRBJ1-2,few,TGCAGCGTTGGGGGGGACAGGGATACTTATGGCTACACCTTC,CSVGGDRDTYGYTF
.,TRBV24-1,TRBJ2-5,.,TGTGCCACCAGTGATCCTGGACGGAACCAAGAGACCCAGTACTTC,CATSDPGRNQETQYF
.,TRBV6-6,TRBJ2-1,.,TGTGCCAGCAGTTACTCCCCGGCGAGTAACTCCTACAATGAGCAGTTCTTC,CASSYSPASNSYNEQFF
.,TRBV28,TRBJ1-2,few,TGTGCCAGCAGTTTGGAAGGACAGCTTTATGGCTACACCTTC,CASSLEGQLYGYTF
.,TRBV7-9,TRBJ1-4,.,TGTGCCAGCAGCCCTCAGCCAACTAATGAAAAACTGTTTTTT,CASSPQPTNEKLFF
.,TRBV5-4,TRBJ1-2,once,TGTGCCAGCTTTCAAGACAGAGTTGAATTTGGCTACACCTTC,CASFQDRVEFGYTF
TRBD2,TRBV7-2,TRBJ2-1,few,TGTGCCAGCAGCACCCAGACTAGCGGGGGGGCACGTGAGCAGTTCTTC,CASSTQTSGGAREQFF
.,TRBV18,TRBJ2-1,.,TGTGCCAGCTCACCGGGACAGGGCGCCGCGGGGGGCAATGAGCAGTTCTTC,CASSPGQGAAGGNEQFF
.,TRBV10-1,TRBJ2-7,.,TGCGCCAGCAGTGATACGTTAGGTGGGGGAACCCAGTACTTC,CASSDTLGGGTQYF
.,TRBV4-2,TRBJ2-6,.,TGTGCCAGCATCAAAGAGCCCCACTCTGGGGCCAACGTCCTGACTTTC,CASIKEPHSGANVLTF